The rows below give T cell receptor beta chains drawn from one sample of a study of T cells in Graves' hyperthyroidism and ophthalmopathy. TCRdb independently ran MiXCR on the multiplex PCR reads; one entry per CDR3 protein. The sample contains about 410,000 distinct CDR3 sequences, roughly 15% of which appear only once. Specimen: blood. The receptors here all came from a man aged 18 to 30 with Graves' ophthalmopathy. The CDR3 runs from the conserved cysteine through the conserved F or W. Fields, in order: V gene, D gene, J gene, clone size, CDR3 protein, CDR3 DNA. A D gene is named only where the DNA matches it firmly. Some rows mark clone size as missing; the rest say once, few, many or name a class of expanded clone.

TRBV30	NA	TRBJ1-1	NA	CAWIVGGGGTEAFF	TGTGCCTGGATTGTAGGGGGGGGCGGCACTGAAGCTTTCTTT
TRBV9	NA	TRBJ2-7	NA	CASSGRLSSPDPFEQYF	TGTGCCAGCAGCGGAAGACTTAGTAGCCCCGACCCCTTTGAGCAGTACTTC
TRBV27	NA	TRBJ1-1	many	CASSPSGWGDTEAFF	TGTGCCAGCAGCCCAAGCGGATGGGGGGACACTGAAGCTTTCTTT
TRBV4-1	NA	TRBJ1-1	NA	CASSPATGAGTEAFF	TGCGCCAGCAGCCCAGCGACAGGAGCGGGCACTGAAGCTTTCTTT
TRBV2	NA	TRBJ2-7	many	CASRVVREQYF	TGTGCCAGCAGGGTCGTCCGGGAGCAGTACTTC
TRBV20-1	NA	TRBJ2-7	many	CSAKDRSSYEQYF	TGCAGTGCTAAGGATAGGAGCTCCTACGAGCAGTACTTC
TRBV19	TRBD2	TRBJ2-7	NA	CASRRLAGNSYEQYF	TGTGCCAGTAGAAGACTAGCGGGTAACTCCTACGAGCAGTACTTC
TRBV6-9	TRBD2	TRBJ2-1	once	CASSYTGTSGRVDEQFF	TGTGCCAGCAGTTACACCGGGACTAGCGGGAGGGTGGATGAGCAGTTCTTC
TRBV5-1	NA	TRBJ2-3	many	CASSTEAGIWDTQYF	TGCGCCAGCAGCACGGAAGCAGGGATTTGGGATACGCAGTATTTT
TRBV30	NA	TRBJ1-4	many	CAWSGQAFEKLFF	TGTGCCTGGAGTGGACAGGCATTTGAAAAACTGTTTTTT
TRBV18	NA	TRBJ2-5	few	CASSPAGGGNWETQYF	TGTGCCAGCTCACCAGCCGGTGGAGGAAACTGGGAGACCCAGTACTTC
TRBV29-1	NA	TRBJ1-5	many	CSVQGPDQPQHF	TGCAGCGTTCAGGGGCCTGACCAGCCCCAGCATTTT
TRBV2	NA	TRBJ1-1	once	CASSEASRGEAFF	TGTGCCAGCAGTGAAGCGTCGCGGGGTGAAGCTTTCTTT
TRBV25-1	NA	TRBJ1-1	few	CASSAPNRVREAFF	TGTGCCAGCAGTGCACCCAACAGGGTTCGAGAAGCTTTCTTT
TRBV5-1	TRBD2	TRBJ2-3	many	CASSVISGGNADTQYF	TGCGCCAGCAGCGTGATTAGCGGGGGGAACGCAGATACGCAGTATTTT
TRBV12-3/TRBV12-4	TRBD2	TRBJ2-5	many	CASLAGGEETQYF	TGTGCCAGCCTAGCGGGAGGCGAGGAGACCCAGTACTTC
TRBV18	NA	TRBJ1-2	NA	CASSPLMALDPTLIYGYTF	TGTGCCAGCTCACCACTCATGGCGTTGGATCCAACCCTGATTTATGGCTACACCTTC
TRBV12-3/TRBV12-4	TRBD1	TRBJ2-7	many	CASSWGTGSYEQYF	TGTGCCAGCAGTTGGGGGACAGGCTCCTACGAGCAGTACTTC
TRBV28	TRBD2	TRBJ2-2	many	CASSFRLAGVLGELFF	TGTGCCAGCAGTTTTCGGCTAGCGGGCGTCCTCGGGGAGCTGTTTTTT
TRBV11-3	NA	TRBJ1-3	many	CASSIPGFSGNTIYF	TGTGCCAGCAGCATCCCAGGGTTCTCTGGAAACACCATATATTTT
TRBV27	NA	TRBJ1-5	many	CASSTSNQPQHF	TGTGCCAGCAGCACTAGCAATCAGCCCCAGCATTTT
TRBV7-9	TRBD1	TRBJ2-7	many	CASSLGFGTGVFGYEQYF	TGTGCCAGCAGCTTAGGGTTTGGGACAGGGGTTTTTGGCTACGAGCAGTACTTC
TRBV5-1	NA	TRBJ2-3	many	CASRWDTTDTQYF	TGCGCCAGCCGGTGGGACACCACAGATACGCAGTATTTT
TRBV7-9	TRBD1	TRBJ2-1	many	CASSTLRDRGVDEQFF	TGTGCCAGCAGCACCCTCCGGGACAGGGGAGTCGATGAGCAGTTCTTC
TRBV27	TRBD1	TRBJ1-4	few	CASSPQGQWNEKLFF	TGTGCCAGCAGTCCACAGGGACAGTGGAATGAAAAACTGTTTTTT
TRBV4-2	TRBD1	TRBJ1-2	many	CASSQELMDRGRGYGYTF	TGTGCCAGCAGCCAAGAACTTATGGACAGGGGGCGAGGCTATGGCTACACCTTC
TRBV12-3/TRBV12-4	NA	TRBJ2-7	many	CASNGGGNSYEQYF	TGTGCCAGCAACGGTGGGGGCAACAGCTACGAGCAGTACTTC
TRBV10-2	TRBD2	TRBJ2-5	many	CASSDGGGHVQETQYF	TGCGCCAGCAGTGACGGGGGGGGACACGTCCAAGAGACCCAGTACTTC
TRBV6-1	TRBD1	TRBJ1-2	many	CASRASPGQLFYGYTF	TGTGCCAGCAGAGCTTCCCCGGGACAGCTCTTCTATGGCTACACCTTC
TRBV20-1	NA	TRBJ1-1	many	CSALNSGWVGTEAFF	TGCAGTGCCCTGAATTCTGGTTGGGTGGGCACTGAAGCTTTCTTT
TRBV11-2	NA	TRBJ2-7	many	CASSLGPLDEQYF	TGTGCCAGCAGCTTAGGGCCGCTAGACGAGCAGTACTTC
TRBV11-2	TRBD1	TRBJ2-1	many	CASSFSLTGFINEQFF	TGTGCCAGCAGCTTTTCGTTGACAGGGTTTATCAATGAGCAGTTCTTC
TRBV7-6	TRBD2	TRBJ2-7	many	CASSLEGTSGYEQYF	TGTGCCAGCAGCTTAGAAGGGACTAGCGGTTACGAGCAGTACTTC
TRBV18	NA	TRBJ2-5	NA	CASSEELQETQYF	TGTGCCAGCTCGGAGGAACTTCAAGAGACCCAGTACTTC
TRBV11-2	TRBD1	TRBJ2-7	NA	CASSSIVGTGGSHEQYF	TGTGCCAGCAGCTCAATCGTGGGGACAGGGGGTAGCCACGAGCAGTACTTC
TRBV28	NA	TRBJ1-2	many	CASSTSTGGSGYTF	TGTGCCAGCAGTACTTCCACTGGAGGGTCTGGCTACACCTTC
TRBV19	NA	TRBJ1-6	few	CASSMGGSGNSPLHF	TGTGCCAGTAGCATGGGGGGAAGTGGTAATTCACCCCTCCACTTT
TRBV12-3/TRBV12-4	NA	TRBJ2-7	many	CASSVSWQIFYEQYF	TGTGCCAGCAGTGTGAGCTGGCAGATTTTCTACGAGCAGTACTTC
TRBV14	NA	TRBJ2-7	NA	CASSQELVWASSYEQYF	TGTGCCAGCAGCCAAGAGTTGGTTTGGGCTAGCTCCTACGAGCAGTACTTC
TRBV3-1	TRBD2	TRBJ2-5	many	CASSQVASGMKTQYF	TGTGCCAGCAGCCAAGTTGCTAGCGGGATGAAGACCCAGTACTTC
TRBV5-1	TRBD2	TRBJ2-3	many	CASSYSGRFTDTQYF	TGCGCCAGCAGCTACAGCGGGAGATTTACAGATACGCAGTATTTT
TRBV5-1	NA	TRBJ2-7	many	CASRLGPTGEYEQYF	TGCGCCAGCAGATTAGGACCTACGGGAGAGTACGAGCAGTACTTC
TRBV5-1	TRBD1	TRBJ1-2	NA	CASSPQQGNYGYTF	TGCGCCAGCAGCCCCCAACAGGGGAACTATGGCTACACCTTC
TRBV4-2	TRBD2	TRBJ2-3	few	CASSQDTSASTDTQYF	TGTGCCAGCAGCCAAGATACTAGCGCGAGCACAGATACGCAGTATTTT